This T cell receptor beta chain stems from a study of technical replicates of blood from several donors. The data were produced by immunoSEQ multiplex PCR, yet TCRdb's version contains in-frame clones alone and is incomplete. The sample has some 79,000 clones; more than 85% are singletons. The J segment lost 6 bases and the V segment lost 5 bases, leaving 10 bases of the junction unmatched. The germline gives CDR1 SGHTA, CDR2 FQGTGA. The CDR3 runs 16 residues. The chain couples TRBV7-3 to TRBJ2-2, with TRBD2 matching 9 bases. This clonotype was sampled from a human donor in good health. Some clones in this sample may be carry-over from other donors' samples. Material for sequencing was T cells isolated from PBMCs. Here the CDR3 reads CASSPAGGPAAGELFF. CDR3 nucleotide sequence: TGTGCCAGCAGCCCAGCGGGAGGCCCAGCCGCCGGGGAGCTGTTTTTT.